The 4 T cell receptor beta chains presented below share a single source sample, sequenced in a study of T cells in Graves' hyperthyroidism and ophthalmopathy. Amplification of TCR beta CDR3 regions was performed using RNA transcripts as template. The TCR CDR3 first-round RT-PCR relied on the HTBI primer set. TCRdb used MiXCR to reprocess the multiplex PCR reads, holding one entry per CDR3 protein. The sample includes roughly 570,000 distinct CDR3 sequences, 15% to 17% seen only once; the top ten take less than 9.5%. Source material: blood. Receptors originate from a woman aged 25 to 39 with Graves' hyperthyroidism.

The chain recombines TRBV30 with TRBJ2-4, with 7 nucleotides matching TRBD2. CDR1 and CDR2 from the germline V gene are GTSNPN and SVGIG (reference sequence). The CDR3 runs 12 residues. V gave up 5 bases and J gave up 11 bases; unmatched junction bases: 9. In nucleotides, the CDR3 is TGTGCCTGGGGGACTACCACTTCATTTCAGTACTTC. Its translation is CAWGTTTSFQYF.

A remark on this clonotype: One end of the junction fails to match germline, which may point to a read error. This chain connects TRBV12-3 or TRBV12-4 to TRBJ2-1, with D possibly being TRBD2 (6 bases). The length of the CDR3 is 11 residues. The CDR3 loop reads CVSSFGGSEFF. DNA of the CDR3: TGTGTCAGCAGTTTTGGAGGGAGTGAGTTCTTC.

This clonotype showed up just a few times. The chain joins TRBV5-1 to TRBJ2-7; 11 bases fit TRBD1. The CDR3 runs 15 residues. Germline loops: CDR1 SGHRS, CDR2 YFSETQ. J was trimmed by 5 bases and V by 4 bases; bases with no gene match: 8. Here the CDR3 DNA reads TGCGCCAGCAGCCCTGGACAGGGGGCTATTCACGAGCAGTACTTC. It encodes CASSPGQGAIHEQYF.

The V call is TRBV29-1, the J call TRBJ1-2; 7 bases match TRBD1. Germline CDR1 reads SQVTM; CDR2 reads ANQGSEA. Trimming cost V 2 bases and J 3 bases; bases outside gene matches: 9. The CDR3 runs to 15 residues. The CDR3 DNA is TGCAGCGTTGAAAGCACACCCGGGACAGACTATGGCTACACCTTC. Translation gives CSVESTPGTDYGYTF. The variable domain in full, completed from reference TRBV29-1 and TRBJ1-2, reads SAVISQKPSRDICQRGTSLTIQCQVDSQVTMMFWYRQQPGQSLTLIATANQGSEATYESGFVIDKFPISRPNLTFSTLTVSNMSPEDSSIYLCSVESTPGTDYGYTFGSGTRLTVV.